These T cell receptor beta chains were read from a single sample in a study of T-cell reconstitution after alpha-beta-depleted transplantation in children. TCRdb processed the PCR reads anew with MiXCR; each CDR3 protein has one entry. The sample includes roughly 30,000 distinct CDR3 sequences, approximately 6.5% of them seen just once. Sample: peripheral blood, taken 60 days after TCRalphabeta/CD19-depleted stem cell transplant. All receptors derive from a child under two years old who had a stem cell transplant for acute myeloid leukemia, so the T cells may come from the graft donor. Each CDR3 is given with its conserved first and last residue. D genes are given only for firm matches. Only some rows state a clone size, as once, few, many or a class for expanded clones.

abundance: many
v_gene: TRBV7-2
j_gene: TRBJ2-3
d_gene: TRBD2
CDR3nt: TGTGCCAGCCCCATCGCGGGAGGGCCACAGCTTCCGCAGTATTTT
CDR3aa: CASPIAGGPQLPQYF

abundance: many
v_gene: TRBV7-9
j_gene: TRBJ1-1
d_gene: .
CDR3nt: TGTGCCAGCAGCTTACTACTCCCTATAGGGGACACTGAAGCTTTCTTT
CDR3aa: CASSLLLPIGDTEAFF

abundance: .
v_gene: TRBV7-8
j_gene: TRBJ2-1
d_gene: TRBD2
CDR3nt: TGTGCCAGCAGCTCAAGAACCTTAGCGGGAGGTTTGAACAATGAGCAGTTCTTC
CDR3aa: CASSSRTLAGGLNNEQFF

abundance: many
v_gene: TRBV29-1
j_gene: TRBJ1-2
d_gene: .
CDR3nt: TGCAGCGTTGAAACGGACAGACTGTACTATGGCTACACCTTC
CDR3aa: CSVETDRLYYGYTF

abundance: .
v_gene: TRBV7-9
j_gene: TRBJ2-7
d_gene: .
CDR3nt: TGTGCCAGCAGCTCCTACACAGATTACGAGCAGTACTTC
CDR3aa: CASSSYTDYEQYF

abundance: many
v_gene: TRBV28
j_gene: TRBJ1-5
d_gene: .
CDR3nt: TGTGCCAGCAGTTTTTTCGCTTATAGCAATCAGCCCCAGCATTTT
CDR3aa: CASSFFAYSNQPQHF

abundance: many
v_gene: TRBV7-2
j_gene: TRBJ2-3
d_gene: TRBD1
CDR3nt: TGTGCCAGCAGCTTGGAGGGACAGGGGAGCACAGATACGCAGTATTTT
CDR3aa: CASSLEGQGSTDTQYF

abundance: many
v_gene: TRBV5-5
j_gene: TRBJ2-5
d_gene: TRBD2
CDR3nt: TGTGCCAGCAGCTTGATAGCGGGGGCGAGGGAGACCCAGTACTTC
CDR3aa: CASSLIAGARETQYF

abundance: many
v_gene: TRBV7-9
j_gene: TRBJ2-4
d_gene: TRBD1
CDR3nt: TGTGCCAGCAGCTTGACAGGGCCCGCTTTCATTCAGTACTTC
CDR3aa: CASSLTGPAFIQYF

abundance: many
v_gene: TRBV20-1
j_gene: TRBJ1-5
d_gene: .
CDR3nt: TGCAGTGCTAGGGATCGATATCAGCCCCAGCATTTT
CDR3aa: CSARDRYQPQHF

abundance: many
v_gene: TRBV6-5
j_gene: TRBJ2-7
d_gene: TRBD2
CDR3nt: TGTGCCAGCAGTTCAACTAGCGGGCGTCAAGAGCAGTACTTC
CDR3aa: CASSSTSGRQEQYF

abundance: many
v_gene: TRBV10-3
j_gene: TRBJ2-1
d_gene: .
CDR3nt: TGTGCCATCAGAATTGGCAGCGGAGTGTACAATGAGCAGTTCTTC
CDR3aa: CAIRIGSGVYNEQFF

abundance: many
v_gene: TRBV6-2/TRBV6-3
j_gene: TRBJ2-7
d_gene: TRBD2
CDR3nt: TGTGCCAGCAGTTACTCGACTAGCGGGGACCCCTACGAGCAGTACTTC
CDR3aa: CASSYSTSGDPYEQYF

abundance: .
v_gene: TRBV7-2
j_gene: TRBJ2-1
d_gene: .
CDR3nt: TGTGCCAGCAGCCCCCGGGGCGGGTCATCCTACAATGAGCAGTTCTTC
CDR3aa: CASSPRGGSSYNEQFF

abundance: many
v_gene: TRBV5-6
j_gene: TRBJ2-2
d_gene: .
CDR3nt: TGTGCCAGCAGCACAGGGATTCCCGGGGAGCTGTTTTTT
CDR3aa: CASSTGIPGELFF

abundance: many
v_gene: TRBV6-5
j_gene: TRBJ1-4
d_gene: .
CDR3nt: TGTGCCAGCAGTCGGCAGGATGAAAAACTGTTTTTT
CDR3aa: CASSRQDEKLFF

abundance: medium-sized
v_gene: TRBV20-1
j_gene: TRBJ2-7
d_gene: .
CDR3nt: TGCAGTGCTAGAGATACTGGGTTCGAGCAGTACTTC
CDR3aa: CSARDTGFEQYF

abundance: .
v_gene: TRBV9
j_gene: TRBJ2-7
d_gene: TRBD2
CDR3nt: TGTGCCAGCAGCGTAGGGCTAGCGGGCTCCTACGAGCAGTACTTC
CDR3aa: CASSVGLAGSYEQYF

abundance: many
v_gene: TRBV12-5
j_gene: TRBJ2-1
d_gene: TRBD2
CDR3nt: TGTGCTAGTGGTCGCGGGGCGGGAGGGCCCAATGAGCAGTTCTTC
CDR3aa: CASGRGAGGPNEQFF

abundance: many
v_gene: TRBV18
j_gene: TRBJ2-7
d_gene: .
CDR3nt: TGTGCCAGCTCACCACCTGCGGGATGGGTGCAGTACTTC
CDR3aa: CASSPPAGWVQYF

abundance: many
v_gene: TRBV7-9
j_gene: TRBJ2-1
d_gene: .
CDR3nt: TGTGCCAGCACCTCTGAGGCCTACAATGAGCAGTTCTTC
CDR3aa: CASTSEAYNEQFF

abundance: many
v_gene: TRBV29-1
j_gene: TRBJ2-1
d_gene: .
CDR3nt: TGCAGCGTGGGACGCGGCCATGAGCAGTTCTTC
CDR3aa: CSVGRGHEQFF

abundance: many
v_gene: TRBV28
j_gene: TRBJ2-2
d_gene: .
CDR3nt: TGTGCCAGCAGTTTACTAGGGTTTGGCACCGGGGAGCTGTTTTTT
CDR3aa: CASSLLGFGTGELFF

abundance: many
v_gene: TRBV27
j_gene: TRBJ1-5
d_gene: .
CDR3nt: TGTGCCAGCTCCGTGAGGGCTGGGAGCAATCAGCCCCAGCATTTT
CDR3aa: CASSVRAGSNQPQHF

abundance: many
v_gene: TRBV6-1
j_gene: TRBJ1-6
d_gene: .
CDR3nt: TGTGCCAGCACCGGACAGCCTAATTCACCCCTCCACTTT
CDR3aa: CASTGQPNSPLHF

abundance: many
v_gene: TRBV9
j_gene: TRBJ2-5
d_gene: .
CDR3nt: TGTGCCAGCAAGGGGGAAGGGGAGACCCAGTACTTC
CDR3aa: CASKGEGETQYF

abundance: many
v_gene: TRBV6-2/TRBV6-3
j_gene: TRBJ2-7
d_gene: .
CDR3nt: TGTGCCAGCGGTTCAACGCTAGATCTAGGCGAGCAGTACTTC
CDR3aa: CASGSTLDLGEQYF

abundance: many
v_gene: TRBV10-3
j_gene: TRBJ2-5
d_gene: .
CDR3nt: TGTGCCATCAGTGGCGAGGGAGAGACCCAGTACTTC
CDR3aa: CAISGEGETQYF

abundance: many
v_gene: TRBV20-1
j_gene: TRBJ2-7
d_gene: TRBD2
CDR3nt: TGCAGTGCTAGGGCCCCACCTCTAGATAGCGGGAGTCCTTACGAGCAGTACTTC
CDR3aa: CSARAPPLDSGSPYEQYF

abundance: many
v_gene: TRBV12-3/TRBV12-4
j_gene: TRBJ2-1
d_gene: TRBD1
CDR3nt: TGTGCCAGCAGCTGGACAGGGATCCCCTACAATGAGCAGTTCTTC
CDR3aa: CASSWTGIPYNEQFF

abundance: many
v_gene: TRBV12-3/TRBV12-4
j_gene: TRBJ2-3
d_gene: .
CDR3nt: TGTGCCAGCAGTTTAGGACCAGATTATACGCAGTATTTT
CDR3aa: CASSLGPDYTQYF

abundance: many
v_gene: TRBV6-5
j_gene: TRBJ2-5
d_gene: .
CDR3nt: TGTGCCAGCAGGGGGGAGGAGACCCAGTACTTC
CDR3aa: CASRGEETQYF

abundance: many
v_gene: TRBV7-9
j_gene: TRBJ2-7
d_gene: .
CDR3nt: TGTGCCAGCGGATCCCTAAGGTGGGAGCAGTACTTC
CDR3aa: CASGSLRWEQYF

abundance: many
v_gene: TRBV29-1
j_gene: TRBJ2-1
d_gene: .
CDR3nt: TGCAGCGTTGAAGACCCAAGGCCGCCTGCGTACAATGAGCAGTTCTTC
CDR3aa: CSVEDPRPPAYNEQFF

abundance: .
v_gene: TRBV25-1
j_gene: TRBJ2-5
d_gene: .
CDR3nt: TGTGCCAGCAGTTCCAGGGGGGGCTGGGAGACCCAGTACTTC
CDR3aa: CASSSRGGWETQYF

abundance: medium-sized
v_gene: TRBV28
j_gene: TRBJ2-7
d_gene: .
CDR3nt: TGTGCCAGCAGTTTAACTAGCCAAGTTGAGGACGAGCAGTACTTC
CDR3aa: CASSLTSQVEDEQYF

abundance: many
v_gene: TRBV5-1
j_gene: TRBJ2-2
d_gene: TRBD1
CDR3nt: TGCGCCAGCAGCCTATCCGGGACAGCGAACACCGGGGAGCTGTTTTTT
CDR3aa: CASSLSGTANTGELFF

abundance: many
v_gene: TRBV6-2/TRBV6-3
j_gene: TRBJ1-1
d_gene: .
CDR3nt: TGTGCCAGCAGTAGGGGCAGCACTAGGCCTGAAGCTTTCTTT
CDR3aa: CASSRGSTRPEAFF

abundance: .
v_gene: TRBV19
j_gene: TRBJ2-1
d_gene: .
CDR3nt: TGTGCCAGTAGCCCCCCCCTCGGTGAGCAGTTCTTC
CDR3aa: CASSPPLGEQFF

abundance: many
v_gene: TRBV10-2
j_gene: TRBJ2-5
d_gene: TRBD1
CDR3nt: TGCGCCAGCAGTGAGCCTTACTTCGACAGGGTGCGGGAGACCCAGTACTTC
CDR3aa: CASSEPYFDRVRETQYF

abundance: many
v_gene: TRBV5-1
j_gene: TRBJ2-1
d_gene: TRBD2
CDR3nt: TGCGCCAGCAGCTTGGGGCTAGCGGGAGGGCCGGGCAATGAGCAGTTCTTC
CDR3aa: CASSLGLAGGPGNEQFF

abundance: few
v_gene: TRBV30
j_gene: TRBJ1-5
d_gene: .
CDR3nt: TGTGCCTGGAGCGGGACCCCTGGGCCCCAGCATTTT
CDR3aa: CAWSGTPGPQHF

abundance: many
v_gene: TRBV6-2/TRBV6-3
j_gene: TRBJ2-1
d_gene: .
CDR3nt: TGTGCCAGCAGTTACTCGAACCTAGTCCGGGACAATGAGCAGTTCTTC
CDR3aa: CASSYSNLVRDNEQFF

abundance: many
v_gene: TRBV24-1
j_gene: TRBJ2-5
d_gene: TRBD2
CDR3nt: TGTGCCACCAGTGCGGGGGGGAACGCCCAGTACTTC
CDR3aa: CATSAGGNAQYF

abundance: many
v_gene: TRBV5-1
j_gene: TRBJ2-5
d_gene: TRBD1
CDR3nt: TGCGCCAGCAGCCGGACAGGGAGGGAGACCCAGTACTTC
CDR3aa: CASSRTGRETQYF

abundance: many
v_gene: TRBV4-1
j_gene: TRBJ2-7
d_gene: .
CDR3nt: TGCGCCAGCAGCCACCTAACAAGCTCCTACGAGCAGTACTTC
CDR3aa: CASSHLTSSYEQYF

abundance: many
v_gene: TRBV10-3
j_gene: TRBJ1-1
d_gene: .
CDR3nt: TGTGCCATCAGTGAGTCGTGGCGGAACACTGAAGCTTTCTTT
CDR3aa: CAISESWRNTEAFF

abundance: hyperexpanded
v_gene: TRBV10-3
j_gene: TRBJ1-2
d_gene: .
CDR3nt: TGTGCCATCAGTGAGACAGGGCTTCCCAACTATGGCTACACCTTC
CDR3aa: CAISETGLPNYGYTF